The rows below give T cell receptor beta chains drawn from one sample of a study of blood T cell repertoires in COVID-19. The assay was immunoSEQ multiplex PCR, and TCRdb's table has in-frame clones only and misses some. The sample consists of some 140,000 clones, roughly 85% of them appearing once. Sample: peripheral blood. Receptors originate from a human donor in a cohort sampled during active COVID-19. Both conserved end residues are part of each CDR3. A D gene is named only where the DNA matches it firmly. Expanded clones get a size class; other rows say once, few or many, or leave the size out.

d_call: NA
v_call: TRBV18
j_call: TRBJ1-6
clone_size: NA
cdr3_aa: CASSPVWGGSSPLHF
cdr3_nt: TGTGCCAGCTCACCAGTGTGGGGGGGATCTTCACCCCTCCACTTT

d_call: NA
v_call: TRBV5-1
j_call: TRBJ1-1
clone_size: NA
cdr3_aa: CASSYQGVGGRLLGTEAFF
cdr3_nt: TGCGCCAGCAGCTATCAAGGGGTGGGAGGGCGTCTTTTGGGGACTGAAGCTTTCTTT

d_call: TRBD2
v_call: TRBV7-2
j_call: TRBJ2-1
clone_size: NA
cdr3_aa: CASSPPGLAINEQFF
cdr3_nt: TGTGCCAGCAGCCCCCCGGGACTAGCTATCAATGAGCAGTTCTTC

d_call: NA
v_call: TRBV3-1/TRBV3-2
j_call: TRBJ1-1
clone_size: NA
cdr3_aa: CASSQDSGGRSAFF
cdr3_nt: TGTGCCAGCAGCCAAGATTCGGGGGGCCGGTCAGCTTTCTTT

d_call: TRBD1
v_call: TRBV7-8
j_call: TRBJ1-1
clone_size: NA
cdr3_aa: CASSLGTGGDTEAFF
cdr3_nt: TGTGCCAGCAGCTTAGGGACAGGGGGGGACACTGAAGCTTTCTTT

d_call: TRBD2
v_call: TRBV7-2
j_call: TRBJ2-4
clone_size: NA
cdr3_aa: CASSFYGRAWDIQYF
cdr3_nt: TGTGCCAGCAGCTTTTACGGGAGGGCCTGGGACATTCAGTACTTC

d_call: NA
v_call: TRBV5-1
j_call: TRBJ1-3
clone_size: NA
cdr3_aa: CASSLVPRGTGNTIYF
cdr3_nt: TGCGCCAGCAGCTTGGTCCCCAGGGGCACAGGAAACACCATATATTTT

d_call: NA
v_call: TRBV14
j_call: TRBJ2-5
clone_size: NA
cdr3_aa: CASSQGIDIRETQYF
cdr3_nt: TGTGCCAGCAGCCAAGGAATAGACATCAGGGAGACCCAGTACTTC

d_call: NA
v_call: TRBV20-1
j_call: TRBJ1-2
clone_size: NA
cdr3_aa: CSASDSGNTF
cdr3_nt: TGCAGTGCTAGTGATTCGGGGAACACCTTC

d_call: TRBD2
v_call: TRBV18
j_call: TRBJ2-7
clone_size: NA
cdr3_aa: CASSSTTGLAGGSYEQYF
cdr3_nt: TGTGCCAGCTCTTCAACCACCGGACTAGCGGGGGGATCCTACGAGCAGTACTTC

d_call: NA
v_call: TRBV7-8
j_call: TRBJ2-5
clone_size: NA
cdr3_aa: CASSLVRVGVNQETQYF
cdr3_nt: TGTGCCAGCAGCTTAGTGAGGGTTGGGGTGAATCAAGAGACCCAGTACTTC

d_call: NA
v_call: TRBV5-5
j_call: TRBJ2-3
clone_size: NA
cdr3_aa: CASSLMGGDTQYF
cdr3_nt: TGTGCCAGCAGCTTGATGGGAGGAGATACGCAGTATTTT

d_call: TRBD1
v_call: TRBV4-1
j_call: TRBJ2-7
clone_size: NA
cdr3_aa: CASSPGQGEYYEQYF
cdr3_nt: TGCGCCAGCAGCCCAGGACAGGGGGAATACTACGAGCAGTACTTC

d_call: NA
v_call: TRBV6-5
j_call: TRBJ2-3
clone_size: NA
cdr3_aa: CASREGQSVADTQYF
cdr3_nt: TGTGCCAGCAGGGAGGGACAGAGTGTCGCAGATACGCAGTATTTT

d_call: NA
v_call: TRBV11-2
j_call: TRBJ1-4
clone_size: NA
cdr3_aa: CASSLAGGEATNEKLFF
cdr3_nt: TGTGCCAGCAGCTTAGCGGGCGGGGAGGCAACTAATGAAAAACTGTTTTTT

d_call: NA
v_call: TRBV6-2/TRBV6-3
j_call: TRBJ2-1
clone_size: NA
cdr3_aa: CASSYSALEGNDYNEQFF
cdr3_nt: TGTGCCAGCAGTTACTCGGCCCTTGAGGGCAATGACTACAATGAGCAGTTCTTC

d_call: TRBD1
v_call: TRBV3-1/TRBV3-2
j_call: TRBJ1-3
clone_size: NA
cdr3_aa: CASSQSSGTGAPGNTIYF
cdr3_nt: TGTGCCAGCAGTCAGTCATCCGGGACAGGGGCACCTGGAAACACCATATATTTT

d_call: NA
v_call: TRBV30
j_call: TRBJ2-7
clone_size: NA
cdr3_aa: CAWSGYREIPGQYF
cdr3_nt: TGTGCCTGGAGTGGCTACAGGGAGATCCCCGGGCAGTACTTC

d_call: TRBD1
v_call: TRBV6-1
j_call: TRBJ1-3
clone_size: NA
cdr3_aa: CASSEVGQGTNTIYF
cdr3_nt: TGTGCCAGCAGTGAAGTGGGACAGGGTACGAACACCATATATTTT

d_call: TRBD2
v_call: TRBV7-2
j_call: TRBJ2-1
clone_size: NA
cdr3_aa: CASSLEGLVREQFF
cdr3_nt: TGTGCCAGCAGCTTAGAAGGACTAGTACGTGAGCAGTTCTTC

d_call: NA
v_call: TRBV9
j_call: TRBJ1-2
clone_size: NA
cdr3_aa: CASSAGNRGAHYGYTF
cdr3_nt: TGTGCCAGCAGCGCAGGGAACCGGGGGGCTCACTATGGCTACACCTTC

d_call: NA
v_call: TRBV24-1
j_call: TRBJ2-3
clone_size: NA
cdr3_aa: CATSESGGGTDTQYF
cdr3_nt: TGTGCCACCAGTGAAAGCGGTGGGGGCACAGATACGCAGTATTTT

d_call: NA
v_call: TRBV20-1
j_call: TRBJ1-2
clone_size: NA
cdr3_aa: CSASIQGNYGYTF
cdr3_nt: TGCAGTGCTAGTATTCAGGGGAACTATGGCTACACCTTC

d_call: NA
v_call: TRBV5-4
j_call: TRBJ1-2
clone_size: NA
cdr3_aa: CASSRKLDKPYGYTF
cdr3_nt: TGTGCCAGCAGCCGCAAGCTGGACAAGCCCTATGGCTACACCTTC

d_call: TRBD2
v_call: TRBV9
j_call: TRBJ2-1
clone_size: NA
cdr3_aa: CASSFNRLAGVYNEQFF
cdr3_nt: TGTGCCAGCAGCTTCAACCGACTAGCGGGGGTCTACAATGAGCAGTTCTTC

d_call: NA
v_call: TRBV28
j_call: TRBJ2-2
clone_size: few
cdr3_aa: CASSLGGANTGELFF
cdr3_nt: TGTGCCAGCAGTTTAGGAGGGGCGAACACCGGGGAGCTGTTTTTT

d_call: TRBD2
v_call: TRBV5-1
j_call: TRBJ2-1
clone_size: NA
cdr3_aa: CASSPESSGRMGSYNEQFF
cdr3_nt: TGCGCCAGCAGCCCGGAGAGTAGCGGGAGAATGGGGTCCTACAATGAGCAGTTCTTC

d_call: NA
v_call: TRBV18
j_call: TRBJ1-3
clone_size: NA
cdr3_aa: CASSQGPRNTIYF
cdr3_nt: TGTGCCAGCTCGCAGGGCCCTAGAAACACCATATATTTT

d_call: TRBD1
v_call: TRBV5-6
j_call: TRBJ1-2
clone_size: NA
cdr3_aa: CASSLSGTGGRIFGYTF
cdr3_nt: TGTGCCAGCAGCTTGTCCGGGACAGGGGGTCGTATCTTCGGCTACACCTTC

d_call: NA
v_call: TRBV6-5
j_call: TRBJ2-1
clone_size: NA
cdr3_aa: CASSQDKAAYNEQFF
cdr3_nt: TGTGCCAGCAGCCAAGACAAGGCCGCCTACAATGAGCAGTTCTTC

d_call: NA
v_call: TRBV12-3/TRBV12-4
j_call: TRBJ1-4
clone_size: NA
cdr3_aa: CASSLSGVEKLFF
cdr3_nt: TGTGCCAGCAGTTTATCAGGGGTTGAAAAACTGTTTTTT

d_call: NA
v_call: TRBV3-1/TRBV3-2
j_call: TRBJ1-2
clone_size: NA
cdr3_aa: CASSQDSLYGYTF
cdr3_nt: TGTGCCAGCAGCCAAGACTCCCTCTATGGCTACACCTTC

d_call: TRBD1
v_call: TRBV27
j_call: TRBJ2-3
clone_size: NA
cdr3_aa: CASSLRDRGTDTQYF
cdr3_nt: TGTGCCAGCAGCCTCCGGGACAGGGGCACAGATACGCAGTATTTT

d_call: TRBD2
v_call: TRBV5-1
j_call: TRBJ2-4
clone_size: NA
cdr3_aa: CASSRDTSGENIQYF
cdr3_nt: TGCGCCAGCAGCCGAGACACTAGCGGAGAAAACATTCAGTACTTC

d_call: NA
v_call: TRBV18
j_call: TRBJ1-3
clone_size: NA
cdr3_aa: CASSLKGVSGNTIYF
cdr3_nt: TGTGCCAGCTCACTAAAAGGAGTCTCTGGAAACACCATATATTTT

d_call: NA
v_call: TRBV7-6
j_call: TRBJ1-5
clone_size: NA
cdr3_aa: CASSLLYSNQPQHF
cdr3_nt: TGTGCCAGCAGCCTATTATATAGCAATCAGCCCCAGCATTTT

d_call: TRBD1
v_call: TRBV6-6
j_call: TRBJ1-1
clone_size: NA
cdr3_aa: CASSYPGQGKTEAFF
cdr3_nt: TGTGCCAGCAGTTATCCGGGACAGGGGAAGACTGAAGCTTTCTTT

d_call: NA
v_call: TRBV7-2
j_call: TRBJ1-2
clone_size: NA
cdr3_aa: CASSQDMAYGYTF
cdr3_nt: TGTGCCAGCAGCCAGGACATGGCCTATGGCTACACCTTC

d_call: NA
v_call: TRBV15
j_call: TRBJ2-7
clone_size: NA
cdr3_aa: CATSREEPYEQYF
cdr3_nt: TGTGCCACCAGCAGGGAGGAACCATACGAGCAGTACTTC